One sample yielded the 28 T cell receptor beta chains listed below, sequenced in a study of a mutant IDH1 vaccine in newly diagnosed glioma. TCRdb's table, derived via immunoSEQ multiplex PCR, lists solely in-frame clones and lacks some. The table has under 45,000 clones, more than 80% seen once; the top ten hold over 10%. Noted time point: week 5, during vaccination. Vaccine doses each comprised 300 ug of mutant IDH1 20-mer peptide, with topical imiquimod. For these TCRs, the target antigens are not known. The source was PBMCs, collected from a glioma patient whose treatment included an IDH1 peptide vaccine. The receptors shown here come from a man aged 50 or older with glioma.

The chain uses TRBV7-9 and TRBJ2-5, with TRBD1 identical over 10 bases. This CDR3 comprises 15 residues. CDR1 and CDR2 (germline): SEHNR, FQNEAQ (reference sequence). Trimming cost V 6 bases and J 5 bases; bases outside gene matches: 9. The CDR3 loop is CASRGFGQGGETQYF. In DNA, the CDR3 is TGTGCCAGCAGAGGTTTCGGACAGGGGGGGGAGACCCAGTACTTC.

The DNA for the CDR3 is TGTGCCAGCTCACGGGGAACAGATGGCAATCAGCCCCAGCATTTT. Translation gives CASSRGTDGNQPQHF. The rearrangement links TRBV18 to TRBJ1-5; no clear D gene. The CDR3 has 15 amino acids. CDR1 and CDR2 from the germline V gene are KGHSH and LQKENI. V lost 4 bases, J lost 2 bases, and 12 bases lay in between.

The V call is TRBV13, the J call TRBJ1-2; 8 nucleotides align to TRBD1. Germline V gene sequence: CDR1 PRHDT, CDR2 FYEKMQ (reference sequence). The CDR3 sequence is 13 residues long. Trimming at V came to 6 bases and at J to 8 bases, leaving 8 bases not matched to a gene. CDR3 nucleotides: TGTGCCAGCAGGCGGACAGGGTATGACGGCTACACCTTC. It yields the protein CASRRTGYDGYTF.

The chain uses TRBV5-1 and TRBJ2-7; the match to TRBD2 covers 8 bases. Germline V gene data show CDR1 as SGHRS and CDR2 as YFSETQ. Trimming at V came to 0 bases and at J to 4 bases, leaving 9 bases not matched to a gene. The CDR3 contains 16 residues. This CDR3 is CASSLAGGGSVYEQYF. CDR3 sequence (DNA): TGCGCCAGCAGCTTGGCCGGGGGGGGGAGTGTATACGAGCAGTACTTC.

The chain has TRBV27 and TRBJ1-5; D unresolved. The CDR3 contains 12 residues. Trimming stripped 4 bases from V and 9 bases from J, with 10 bases between. CDR1 MNHEY and CDR2 SMNVEV come from the germline V gene (reference sequence). CDR3 DNA: TGTGCCAGCAGTTCAGAATCAGGGCCCCAGCATTTT. It yields the protein CASSSESGPQHF.

J is TRBJ2-4 and V is TRBV4-1; D is unclear. V was pared by 4 bases and J by 2 bases, with 9 bases between. This CDR3 is built from 14 residues. Germline V gene sequence: CDR1 MGHRA, CDR2 YSYEKL. In nucleotides, the CDR3 is TGCGCCAGCAGCCCGGGCCGAACCAAAAACATTCAGTACTTC. It is translated as CASSPGRTKNIQYF.

The J gene is TRBJ2-7, the V gene TRBV5-6; D remains unclear. Between the trimmed V and J ends, which lost 1 base and 7 bases, there was a span of 18 bases. The CDR3 has 15 amino acids. Germline CDR1 is SGHDT and CDR2 is YYEEEE. The CDR3 reads CASSLSSRGGWEQYF. The CDR3 DNA follows: TGTGCCAGCAGCTTGAGCTCTCGCGGTGGGTGGGAGCAGTACTTC.

The CDR3 region has the DNA TGTGCCAGCGGGCAGGGATACGACGAGCAGTACTTC. It is translated as CASGQGYDEQYF. J is TRBJ2-7 and V is TRBV6-6; possibly TRBD1 for D (5 bases). The V gene lost 8 bases and the J gene lost 5 bases, with 13 bases spanning the gap. Germline assignment: CDR1 MNHNY and CDR2 SVGAGI (reference sequence). There are 12 residues in the CDR3.

This chain joins TRBV2 and TRBJ2-2, with no clear D. CDR1 SNHLY and CDR2 FYNNEI come from the germline V gene. Trimming removed 8 bases at V and 4 bases at J, with 11 bases between. The CDR3 runs to 13 residues. For the CDR3, the DNA is TGTGCCAGCGCCGATGTGAGCACCGGGGAGCTGTTTTTT. Its protein product is CASADVSTGELFF.

The chain employs TRBV7-2 and TRBJ1-5, with D possibly matching TRBD1 (6 bases). Trimming cost V 0 bases and J 6 bases, with 15 bases left between them. CDR3 size: 16 residues. From germline, CDR1 is SGHTA and CDR2 FQGNSA. CDR3 amino acids: CASSLATGWEGQPQHF. As DNA, the CDR3 is TGTGCCAGCAGCTTAGCCACAGGGTGGGAAGGTCAGCCCCAGCATTTT.

The chain combines TRBV30 with TRBJ2-1; D uncertain. The CDR3 has 14 amino acids. V was clipped by 2 bases and J by 3 bases, with 11 bases between them. Germline lookup yields CDR1 GTSNPN and CDR2 SVGIG (reference sequence). The CDR3 DNA follows: TGTGCCTGGAGTTCTGTGCTAGGCTACAATGAGCAGTTCTTC. Translated: CAWSSVLGYNEQFF.

The chain combines TRBV29-1 with TRBJ2-2, with D hard to call. Germline V lookup: CDR1 SQVTM, CDR2 ANQGSEA. Trimming stripped 7 bases from V and 4 bases from J, with 13 bases between. This CDR3 spans 13 amino acids. The CDR3 DNA sequence: TGCAGCGCCGGGCCGGCCGTCACCGGGGAGCTGTTTTTT. Translation: CSAGPAVTGELFF.

This chain uses TRBV2 with TRBJ1-1, with D uncertain. Germline CDR1 and CDR2: SNHLY and FYNNEI. The CDR3 totals 15 residues. Trimming removed 1 base at V and 3 bases at J, with 12 bases between. The CDR3 sequence: CASSEERAGDTEAFF. The CDR3 bases are TGTGCCAGCAGTGAAGAACGGGCTGGGGACACTGAAGCTTTCTTT.

V is TRBV2 and J is TRBJ2-5; TRBD1 matches at 8 bases. The junction had 9 bases not matched to a gene; V was cut back by 4 bases and J by 5 bases. Germline assignment: CDR1 SNHLY and CDR2 FYNNEI. CDR3 length: 15 amino acids. Here the CDR3 DNA reads TGTGCCAGCAGTGTCGGGCAGGGGGCCCCGGAGACCCAGTACTTC. This encodes CASSVGQGAPETQYF.

The gene calls are TRBV7-2 and TRBJ2-4, with 7 bases identical to TRBD2. Trimming took 5 bases from V and 2 from J; bases not matched to a gene: 15. The germline V gene encodes CDR1 SGHTA and CDR2 FQGNSA. The CDR3 has 18 residues. CDR3 in amino acids: CASSRGANRGLTKNIQYF. The CDR3 bases are TGTGCCAGCAGCAGAGGGGCCAACCGGGGACTAACCAAAAACATTCAGTACTTC.

V usage is TRBV5-5 and J usage is TRBJ2-3; D unresolved. The CDR3 sequence is 13 residues long. V lost 2 bases, J lost 11 bases, and 15 bases lay in between. Germline V CDR1 and CDR2: SGHKS, YYEKEE (reference sequence). The DNA of the CDR3 is TGTGCCAGCAGCTTTGTAGGCGATCCTAGGCAGTATTTT. Amino acid sequence: CASSFVGDPRQYF.

The DNA for the CDR3 is TGTGCCACCAGCAGCGGACAGGGAGCAGGCAGTCAGCCCCAGCATTTT. Its protein is CATSSGQGAGSQPQHF. V is TRBV15 and J is TRBJ1-5, with 8 bases aligning to TRBD1. Unmatched junction bases numbered 10, after V lost 3 bases and J lost 6 bases. This CDR3 has 16 amino acids. CDR1 and CDR2 from the germline V gene are LNHNV and YYDKDF (reference sequence).

This chain links TRBV12-5 with TRBJ1-2; maybe TRBD1 (6 bases). The CDR3 is 16 residues long. Per germline, CDR1 LGHNT and CDR2 FRNRAP. Trimming removed 0 bases from V and 3 bases from J, with 14 bases in between. Written as DNA, the CDR3 is TGTGCTAGTGGTTTGGTACGAGGGGGGTCGGACTATGGCTACACCTTC. Translated, it gives CASGLVRGGSDYGYTF.

The V gene is TRBV5-1, the J gene TRBJ2-1, with 11 bases that match TRBD2. V shed 5 bases and J 6 bases; nucleotides not matched to a gene: 7. CDR3 length: 15 amino acids. Germline CDR1 is SGHRS and CDR2 is YFSETQ. CDR3 DNA sequence: TGCGCCAGCAGTGGCGGAGGACTAGCGGGCAATGAGCAGTTCTTC. Its translation is CASSGGGLAGNEQFF.

The chain couples TRBV7-2 to TRBJ2-7, with D uncertain. The germline V gene has CDR1 SGHTA and CDR2 FQGNSA. The CDR3 has 14 amino acids. V gave up 5 bases and J gave up 2 bases, with 13 bases separating them. The DNA of the CDR3 is TGTGCCAGCAGCCCGAACAGAAATACCTACGAGCAGTACTTC. It is translated as CASSPNRNTYEQYF.

The V and J genes are TRBV27 and TRBJ1-4; D not certain. V shed 0 bases and J shed 4 bases, with 9 bases lying between them. Germline assignment: CDR1 MNHEY and CDR2 SMNVEV (reference sequence). This CDR3 has 15 residues. The CDR3 is CASSLSMGLNEKLFF. The CDR3, as DNA: TGTGCCAGCAGTTTATCGATGGGCCTTAATGAAAAACTGTTTTTT.

This rearrangement joins TRBV9 to TRBJ2-5, with TRBD2 matching over 11 bases. Germline V lookup: CDR1 SGDLS, CDR2 YYNGEE. V shed 3 bases and J 1 base; nucleotides not matched to a gene: 14. The CDR3 loop spans 19 amino acids. CDR3 protein: CASSAGGAGTSGFQETQYF. The CDR3 coding sequence is TGTGCCAGCAGCGCCGGGGGGGCGGGGACTAGCGGATTCCAAGAGACCCAGTACTTC.

V and J are TRBV7-2 and TRBJ2-7; TRBD1 or TRBD2 may be the D gene (5 bases each). V lost 6 bases, J lost 2 bases, and 11 bases lay in between. The germline V gene has CDR1 SGHTA and CDR2 FQGNSA. This CDR3 is built from 13 residues. CDR3 sequence reads: CASSPGHTYEQYF. DNA of the CDR3: TGTGCCAGCAGTCCGGGGCACACCTACGAGCAGTACTTC.

This chain links TRBV5-6 with TRBJ1-2, with a weak D call TRBD1 (6 bases). The V gene's germline CDR1 is SGHDT and CDR2 YYEEEE. The CDR3 length is 11 residues. The ends were cut back, 3 bases at V and 8 bases at J, with 8 bases in the middle. The CDR3 here is CASSSRGGYTF. CDR3 DNA: TGTGCCAGCAGCTCGAGGGGGGGCTACACCTTC. Variable domain in full (rest from reference TRBV5-6 and TRBJ1-2): DAGVTQSPTHLIKTRGQQVTLRCSPKSGHDTVSWYQQALGQGPQFIFQYYEEEERQRGNFPDRFSGHQFPNYSSELNVNALLLGDSALYLCASSSRGGYTFGSGTRLTVV.

The V call is TRBV6-1, the J call TRBJ2-7; no clear D gene. The CDR3 totals 14 residues. From germline, CDR1 is MNHNS and CDR2 SASEGT. V was clipped by 4 bases and J by 3 bases, with 13 bases between them. CDR3 nucleotides: TGTGCCAGCAGTGGATATGTCGACCTCTACGAGCAGTACTTC. Amino acid sequence: CASSGYVDLYEQYF.

The chain recombines TRBV5-1 with TRBJ2-3; a possible D gene is TRBD2 (7 bases). Germline CDR1 SGHRS, CDR2 YFSETQ. V lost 6 bases and J 5 bases, leaving 19 bases between the germline ends. The CDR3 extends over 15 amino acids. As DNA, the CDR3 is TGCGCCAGCACAAGAGCTGCGGGGGCTCTAGATACGCAGTATTTT. It encodes CASTRAAGALDTQYF.

The chain combines TRBV2 with TRBJ2-7, with 7 bases identical to TRBD1. The V and J ends lost 4 bases and 2 bases, in that order; junction bases with no gene match: 2. Per the germline V gene, CDR1 is SNHLY and CDR2 is FYNNEI. The CDR3 has 13 residues. In DNA form, the CDR3 reads TGTGCCAGCAGTGCGGGACAGACCTACGAGCAGTACTTC. Its protein is CASSAGQTYEQYF.

V and J are TRBV11-2 and TRBJ2-3; TRBD2 might be the D (6 bases). Trimming removed 5 bases from V and 3 bases from J, with 6 bases in between. Germline V gives CDR1 SGHAT, CDR2 FQNNGV. This CDR3 has 12 residues. This chain's CDR3 is CASSGGTDTQYF. The CDR3 region has the DNA TGTGCCAGCAGCGGGGGGACAGATACGCAGTATTTT.